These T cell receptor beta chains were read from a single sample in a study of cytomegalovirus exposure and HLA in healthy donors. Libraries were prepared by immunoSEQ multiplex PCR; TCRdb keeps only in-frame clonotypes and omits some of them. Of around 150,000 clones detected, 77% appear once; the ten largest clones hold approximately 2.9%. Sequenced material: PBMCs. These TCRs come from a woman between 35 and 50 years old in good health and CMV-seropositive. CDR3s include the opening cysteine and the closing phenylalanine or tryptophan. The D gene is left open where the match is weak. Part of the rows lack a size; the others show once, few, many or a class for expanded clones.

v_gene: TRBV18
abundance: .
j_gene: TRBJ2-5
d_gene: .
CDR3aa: CASSMGRETQYF
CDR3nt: TGTGCCAGCTCAATGGGGAGAGAGACCCAGTACTTC

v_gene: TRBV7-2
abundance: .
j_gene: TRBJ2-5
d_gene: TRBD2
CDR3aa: CASSRSGGGGETQYF
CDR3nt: TGTGCCAGCAGCCGTTCGGGCGGGGGAGGAGAGACCCAGTACTTC

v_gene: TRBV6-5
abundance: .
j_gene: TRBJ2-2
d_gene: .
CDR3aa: CASSSSTANTGELFF
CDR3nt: TGTGCCAGCAGCTCATCGACAGCGAACACCGGGGAGCTGTTTTTT

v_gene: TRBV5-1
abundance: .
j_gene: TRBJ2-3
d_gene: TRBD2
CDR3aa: CASSPGTSGDHTQYF
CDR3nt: TGCGCCAGCAGCCCCGGGACTAGCGGGGACCATACGCAGTATTTT

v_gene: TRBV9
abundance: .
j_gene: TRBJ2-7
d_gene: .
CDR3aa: CASSAGVPSYEQYF
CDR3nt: TGTGCCAGCAGCGCGGGAGTCCCATCCTACGAGCAGTACTTC

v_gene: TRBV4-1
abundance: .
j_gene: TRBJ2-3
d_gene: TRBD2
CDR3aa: CASSQGPAGGTDTQYF
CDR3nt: TGCGCCAGCAGCCAAGGTCCAGCGGGAGGCACAGATACGCAGTATTTT

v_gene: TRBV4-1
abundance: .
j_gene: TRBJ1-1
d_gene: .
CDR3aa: CASSQGGAEAFF
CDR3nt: TGCGCCAGCAGCCAAGGGGGGGCTGAAGCTTTCTTT

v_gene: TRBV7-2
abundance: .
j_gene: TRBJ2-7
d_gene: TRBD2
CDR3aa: CASSLGGTSTYEQYF
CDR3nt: TGTGCCAGCAGCTTGGGGGGGACCTCGACCTACGAGCAGTACTTC

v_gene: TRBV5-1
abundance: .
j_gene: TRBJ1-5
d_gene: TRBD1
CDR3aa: CASSLEGQGAGQPQHF
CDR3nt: TGCGCCAGCAGCTTGGAGGGACAGGGGGCGGGTCAGCCCCAGCATTTT

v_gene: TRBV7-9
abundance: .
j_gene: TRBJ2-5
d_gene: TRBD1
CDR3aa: CASSPGQGKETQYF
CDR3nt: TGTGCCAGCAGCCCGGGACAGGGGAAGGAGACCCAGTACTTC

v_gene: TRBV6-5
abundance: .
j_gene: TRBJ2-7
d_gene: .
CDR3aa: CASSRIPGHGYEQYF
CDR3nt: TGTGCCAGCAGTCGAATCCCGGGACACGGCTACGAGCAGTACTTC

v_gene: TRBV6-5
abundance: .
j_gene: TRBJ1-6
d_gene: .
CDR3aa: CASTYNRDSPLHF
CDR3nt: TGTGCCAGCACCTACAACAGAGATTCACCCCTCCACTTT

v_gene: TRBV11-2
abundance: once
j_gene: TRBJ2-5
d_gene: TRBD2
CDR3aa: CASSLARTSGVETQYF
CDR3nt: TGTGCCAGCAGCTTAGCCCGGACTAGCGGGGTAGAGACCCAGTACTTC

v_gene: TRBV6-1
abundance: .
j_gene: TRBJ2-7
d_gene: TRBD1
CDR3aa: CASTEHKGQPYEQYF
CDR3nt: TGTGCCAGCACAGAACATAAGGGACAGCCGTACGAGCAGTACTTC

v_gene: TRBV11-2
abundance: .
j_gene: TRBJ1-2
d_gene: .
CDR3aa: CASSPAGENYGYTF
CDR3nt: TGTGCCAGCAGCCCCGCGGGGGAGAACTATGGCTACACCTTC

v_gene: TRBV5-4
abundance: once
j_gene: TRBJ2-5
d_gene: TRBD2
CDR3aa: CASSSGTSGREETQYF
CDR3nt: TGTGCCAGCAGCTCCGGGACTAGCGGGAGGGAAGAGACCCAGTACTTC

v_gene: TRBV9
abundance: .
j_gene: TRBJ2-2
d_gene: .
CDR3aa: CASSPPAGTGELFF
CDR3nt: TGTGCCAGCAGCCCCCCGGCGGGCACCGGGGAGCTGTTTTTT

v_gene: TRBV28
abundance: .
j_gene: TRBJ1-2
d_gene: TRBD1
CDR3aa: CASSPGGQNYGYTF
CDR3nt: TGTGCCAGCAGCCCCGGGGGACAGAACTATGGCTACACCTTC

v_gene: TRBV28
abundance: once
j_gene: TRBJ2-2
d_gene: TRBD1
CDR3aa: CATRTGARGELFF
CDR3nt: TGTGCCACCAGGACAGGGGCTCGAGGGGAGCTGTTTTTT

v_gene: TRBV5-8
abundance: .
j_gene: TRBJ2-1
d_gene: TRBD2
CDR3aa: CASSSGLASYNEQFF
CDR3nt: TGTGCCAGCAGCTCCGGACTAGCTTCCTACAATGAGCAGTTCTTC

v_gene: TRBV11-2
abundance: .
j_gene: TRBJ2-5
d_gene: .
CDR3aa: CASSPTSPGTQYF
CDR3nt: TGTGCCAGCAGCCCTACCTCCCCAGGGACCCAGTACTTC

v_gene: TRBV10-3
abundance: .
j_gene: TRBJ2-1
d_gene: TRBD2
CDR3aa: CAISETSGGAAYNEQFF
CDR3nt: TGTGCCATCAGTGAGACTAGCGGGGGGGCGGCCTACAATGAGCAGTTCTTC

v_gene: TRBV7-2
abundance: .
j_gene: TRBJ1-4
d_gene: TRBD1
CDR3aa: CASSSDRGREKLFF
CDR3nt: TGTGCCAGCAGTTCGGACAGGGGTCGTGAAAAACTGTTTTTT

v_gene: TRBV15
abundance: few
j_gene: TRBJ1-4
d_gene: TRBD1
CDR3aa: CATSTDRATNEKLFF
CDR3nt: TGTGCCACCAGCACCGACAGGGCCACTAATGAAAAACTGTTTTTT

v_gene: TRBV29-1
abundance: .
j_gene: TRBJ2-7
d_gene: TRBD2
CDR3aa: CSVAGGVDLHEQYF
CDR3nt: TGCAGCGTTGCGGGAGGGGTAGATCTGCACGAGCAGTACTTC

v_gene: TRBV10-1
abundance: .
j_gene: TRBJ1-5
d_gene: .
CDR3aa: CASSESEGPGGQPQHF
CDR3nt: TGCGCCAGCAGTGAGTCGGAGGGACCGGGGGGACAGCCCCAGCATTTT

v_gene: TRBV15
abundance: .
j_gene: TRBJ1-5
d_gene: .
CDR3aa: CATSRDIGQPQHF
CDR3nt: TGTGCCACCAGCAGGGATATCGGGCAGCCCCAGCATTTT

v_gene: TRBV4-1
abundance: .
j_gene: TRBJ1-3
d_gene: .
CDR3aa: CASSQEPAGAASSGNTIYF
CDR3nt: TGCGCCAGCAGCCAAGAGCCAGCTGGGGCAGCCAGCTCTGGAAACACCATATATTTT

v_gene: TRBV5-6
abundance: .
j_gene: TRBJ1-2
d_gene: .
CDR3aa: CASSLGEGIYGYTF
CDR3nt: TGTGCCAGCAGCTTAGGGGAGGGGATCTATGGCTACACCTTC

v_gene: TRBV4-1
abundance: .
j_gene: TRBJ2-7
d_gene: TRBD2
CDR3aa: CASSQEGLAGPEQYF
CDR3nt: TGCGCCAGCAGCCAAGAGGGACTAGCGGGACCCGAGCAGTACTTC

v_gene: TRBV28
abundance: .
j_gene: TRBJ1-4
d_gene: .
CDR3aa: CASSFWAVTNEKLFF
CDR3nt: TGTGCCAGCAGTTTTTGGGCAGTAACTAATGAAAAACTGTTTTTT

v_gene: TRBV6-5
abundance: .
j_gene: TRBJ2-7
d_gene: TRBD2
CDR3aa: CASSFSGGPSYEQYF
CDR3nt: TGTGCCAGCAGTTTTAGCGGGGGGCCCTCCTACGAGCAGTACTTC

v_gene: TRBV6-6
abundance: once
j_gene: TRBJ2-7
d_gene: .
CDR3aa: CASSSQTFLEDEQYF
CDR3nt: TGTGCCAGCAGTTCCCAGACTTTCCTGGAGGACGAGCAGTACTTC

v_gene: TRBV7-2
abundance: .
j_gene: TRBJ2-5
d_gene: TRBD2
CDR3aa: CASSRTRQETQYF
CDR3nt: TGTGCCAGCAGCCGGACTAGACAAGAGACCCAGTACTTC

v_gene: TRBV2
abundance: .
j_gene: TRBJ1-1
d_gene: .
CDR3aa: CASLRTDNTEAFF
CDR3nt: TGTGCCAGCCTCCGGACAGATAACACTGAAGCTTTCTTT

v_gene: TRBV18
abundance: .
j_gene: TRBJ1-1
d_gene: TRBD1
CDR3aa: CASSPGQVPNTEAFF
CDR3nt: TGTGCCAGCTCACCGGGACAGGTGCCGAACACTGAAGCTTTCTTT

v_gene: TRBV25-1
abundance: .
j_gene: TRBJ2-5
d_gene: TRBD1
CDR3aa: CASSDRWTGDDGETQYF
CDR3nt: TGTGCCAGCAGCGACCGTTGGACAGGGGACGATGGCGAGACCCAGTACTTC

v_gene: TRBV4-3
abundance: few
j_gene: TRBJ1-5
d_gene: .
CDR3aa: CASSQYREGNQPQHF
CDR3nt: TGCGCCAGCAGCCAGTACAGGGAAGGAAATCAGCCCCAGCATTTT

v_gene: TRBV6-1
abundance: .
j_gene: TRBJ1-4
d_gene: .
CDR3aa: CASSVQSTNEKLFF
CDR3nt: TGTGCCAGCAGTGTCCAATCAACTAATGAAAAACTGTTTTTT

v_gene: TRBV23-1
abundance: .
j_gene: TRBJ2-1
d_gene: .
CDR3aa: CASSQSSQVSSYNEQFF
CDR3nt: TGCGCCAGCAGTCAATCGTCGCAGGTTAGCTCCTACAATGAGCAGTTCTTC

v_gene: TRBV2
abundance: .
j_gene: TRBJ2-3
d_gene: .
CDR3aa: CASSEGGAGTDTQYF
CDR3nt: TGTGCCAGCAGTGAGGGGGGGGCGGGCACAGATACGCAGTATTTT

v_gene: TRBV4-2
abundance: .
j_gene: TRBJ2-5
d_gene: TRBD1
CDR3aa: CASSSRSSTGIETQYF
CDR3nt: TGTGCCAGCAGCTCCAGATCCTCGACAGGGATTGAGACCCAGTACTTC

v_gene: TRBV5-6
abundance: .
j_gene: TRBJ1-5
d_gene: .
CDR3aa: CASSLTRVNSNQPQHF
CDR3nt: TGTGCCAGCAGCTTGACCCGGGTCAACAGCAATCAGCCCCAGCATTTT

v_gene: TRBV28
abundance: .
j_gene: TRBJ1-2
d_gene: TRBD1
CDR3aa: CASSLRDRVAYGYTF
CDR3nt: TGTGCCAGCAGTCTCCGGGACAGGGTAGCCTATGGCTACACCTTC

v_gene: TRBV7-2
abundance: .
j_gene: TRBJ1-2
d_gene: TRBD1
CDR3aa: CASSLAPDREYGYTF
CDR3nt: TGTGCCAGCAGCTTAGCGCCCGACAGGGAGTATGGCTACACCTTC

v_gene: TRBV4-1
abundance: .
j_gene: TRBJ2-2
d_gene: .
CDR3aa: CASSQDGSPGELFF
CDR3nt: TGCGCCAGCAGCCAAGATGGGAGCCCCGGGGAGCTGTTTTTT

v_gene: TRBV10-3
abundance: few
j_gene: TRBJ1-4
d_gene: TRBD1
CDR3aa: CAISESSQGATNEKLFF
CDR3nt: TGTGCCATCAGTGAGTCATCACAGGGGGCCACTAATGAAAAACTGTTTTTT

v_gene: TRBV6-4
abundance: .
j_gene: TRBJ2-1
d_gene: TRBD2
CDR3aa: CASSALSSGNNEQFF
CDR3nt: TGTGCCAGCAGTGCCCTTAGTAGCGGGAACAATGAGCAGTTCTTC

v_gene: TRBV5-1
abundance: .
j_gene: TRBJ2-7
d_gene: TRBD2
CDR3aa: CASSSGGSATYEQYF
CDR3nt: TGCGCCAGCAGTTCAGGCGGGAGCGCGACCTACGAGCAGTACTTC

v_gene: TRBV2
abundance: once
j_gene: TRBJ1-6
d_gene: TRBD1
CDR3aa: CASSERYRGSTPLHF
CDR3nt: TGTGCCAGCAGTGAACGGTACAGGGGGAGTACACCCCTCCACTTT